The 25 T cell receptor beta chains below were found in one sample sequenced in a study of a mutant IDH1 vaccine in newly diagnosed glioma. TCRdb's copy holds only in-frame clones and misses some; the assay was immunoSEQ multiplex PCR. This table holds about 62,000 clones, about 88% found once. No antigen has been assigned to these receptors. Regarding time point: week 11, during vaccination. Topical imiquimod was applied with each vaccine dose, which held 300 ug of mutant IDH1 20-mer peptide. This sample comprised PBMCs, obtained from a glioma patient whose treatment included an IDH1 peptide vaccine. These receptors all come from a middle-aged man with glioma.

The chain recombines TRBV27 with TRBJ2-1; 14 nucleotides agree with TRBD2. Unmatched junction bases numbered 3, after V lost 2 bases and J lost 6 bases. Looked up from germline, CDR1 is MNHEY and CDR2 is SMNVEV (reference sequence). The CDR3 totals 16 residues. CDR3 residues: CASSLGTSGRSNEQFF. As DNA, the CDR3 is TGTGCCAGCAGTTTAGGGACTAGCGGGAGAAGCAATGAGCAGTTCTTC.

This sequence joins TRBV4-1 and TRBJ1-5; a possible D gene is TRBD1 (5 bases). The CDR3 length is 13 residues. Germline V gene data show CDR1 as MGHRA and CDR2 as YSYEKL. V lost 3 bases, J lost 4 bases, and 7 bases lay in between. CDR3 nucleotides: TGCGCCAGCAGCCAGGGACCGAATCAGCCCCAGCATTTT. It encodes CASSQGPNQPQHF.

This clone was detected once. The rearrangement joins TRBV7-9 to TRBJ2-1; D remains unclear. Trimming removed 4 bases from V and 0 bases from J, with 7 bases in between. There are 14 residues in the CDR3. Germline-derived CDR1 and CDR2 are SEHNR and FQNEAQ (reference sequence). The CDR3 DNA reads as TGTGCCAGCAGCTCTGGGTCCTCCTACAATGAGCAGTTCTTC. The encoded protein is CASSSGSSYNEQFF.

The V gene is TRBV5-4, the J gene TRBJ2-3, with 10 bases that match TRBD2. CDR1 SGHNT and CDR2 YYREEE come from the germline V gene (reference sequence). The CDR3 extends over 15 amino acids. V lost 7 bases and J lost 1; bases outside the gene matches: 6. The chain's CDR3 is CASGAGTSGTDTQYF. CDR3 sequence (DNA): TGTGCCAGCGGTGCCGGGACTAGCGGCACAGATACGCAGTATTTT.

This clone showed up just a few times. This chain joins TRBV4-3 and TRBJ2-7; D is perhaps TRBD1 (5 bases). V was pared by 0 bases and J by 2 bases, with 11 bases between. Germline loops: CDR1 LGHNA, CDR2 YSLEER. CDR3 length: 15 residues. CDR3 loop: CASSQDWQGPYEQYF. The CDR3 bases are TGCGCCAGCAGCCAAGATTGGCAGGGCCCCTACGAGCAGTACTTC.

The chain joins TRBV4-1 to TRBJ2-1; D tentatively fits TRBD1 or TRBD2 (6 bases each). This CDR3 spans 21 amino acids. V was cut by 5 bases and J by 0 bases, with 29 bases left in between. CDR1 is MGHRA, CDR2 YSYEKL, per germline. CDR3 amino acids: CASSGYRTEGLTPSSYNEQFF. CDR3 DNA sequence: TGCGCCAGCAGCGGGTACCGGACAGAGGGACTCACACCTAGCTCCTACAATGAGCAGTTCTTC.

The chain joins TRBV14 to TRBJ2-1; tentative D call: TRBD2 (7 bases). CDR3 size: 14 residues. The V gene's germline CDR1 is SGHDN and CDR2 FVKESK. With 4 bases removed from V and 5 bases from J, the gap between germline ends came to 12 bases. CDR3 region: CASSLEGGHNEQFF. The CDR3 DNA reads as TGTGCCAGCAGCCTTGAGGGGGGGCACAATGAGCAGTTCTTC.

The rearrangement links TRBV19 to TRBJ2-3; D remains unclear. V was shortened by 7 bases and J by 0 bases, with 8 bases between the two germline ends. Germline V lookup: CDR1 LNHDA, CDR2 SQIVND (reference sequence). This CDR3 contains 13 residues. The CDR3 coding sequence is TGTGCCAGTAATCGCGCTAGCACAGATACGCAGTATTTT. This gives the protein CASNRASTDTQYF.

The chain joins TRBV7-2 to TRBJ2-2, with D unclear. Germline CDR1 and CDR2: SGHTA and FQGNSA. CDR3 length: 15 amino acids. V was shortened by 4 bases and J by 0 bases, with 9 bases between the two germline ends. The CDR3 nucleotides read TGTGCCAGCAGCTGGCTAGGGACGAACACCGGGGAGCTGTTTTTT. This translates into CASSWLGTNTGELFF.

The chain employs TRBV5-4 and TRBJ2-7; the D gene is possibly TRBD2 (5 bases). Germline V gene sequence: CDR1 SGHNT, CDR2 YYREEE (reference sequence). The V end was cut by 4 bases, the J end by 5 bases, with 16 bases between. This CDR3 spans 14 amino acids. The CDR3 loop reads CASSRQLGSDEQYF. CDR3 in DNA: TGTGCCAGCAGCCGCCAACTAGGGAGTGACGAGCAGTACTTC.

DNA of the CDR3: TGTGCCAGCAGCTATCGACTAGCGGGCCTAACCTACGAGCAGTACTTC. Protein product: CASSYRLAGLTYEQYF. The chain has TRBV7-2 and TRBJ2-7; 10 positions match TRBD2. Germline CDR1 and CDR2: SGHTA and FQGNSA. V dropped 4 bases and J dropped 2; count of bases not matched to a gene: 8. The length of the CDR3 is 16 residues.

CDR3 DNA: TGCAGCGTTGTGACAGGGCCTCCATACGAGCAGTACTTC. Its translation: CSVVTGPPYEQYF. The rearrangement joins TRBV29-1 to TRBJ2-7, with 7 positions matching TRBD1. The CDR3 contains 13 residues. Germline V gene data show CDR1 as SQVTM and CDR2 as ANQGSEA. The ends lost 4 bases at V and 4 bases at J; junction bases unmatched: 7.

This clone was observed once. The V gene is TRBV10-3, the J gene TRBJ2-1; TRBD2 matches 9 bases. Unmatched junction bases numbered 2, after V lost 3 bases and J lost 2 bases. The CDR3 consists of 15 residues. Looked up from germline, CDR1 is ENHRY and CDR2 is SYGVKD. CDR3 sequence (DNA): TGTGCCATCAGTGATAGCGGGAGAGCCTACAATGAGCAGTTCTTC. Translation: CAISDSGRAYNEQFF.

V usage is TRBV13 and J usage is TRBJ2-5; possibly TRBD2 for D (6 bases). Germline-derived CDR1 and CDR2 are PRHDT and FYEKMQ (reference sequence). Trimming took 5 bases from V and 4 from J, leaving 14 bases between them. CDR3 size: 14 residues. The CDR3 DNA reads as TGTGCCAGCAGCATTGCGGGGCGGCGAGAGACCCAGTACTTC. Translated, it gives CASSIAGRRETQYF.

This clone was detected only once. This chain connects TRBV28 to TRBJ1-5, with TRBD1 matching over 10 bases. V shed 3 bases and J 4 bases; nucleotides not matched to a gene: 6. CDR3 length: 16 amino acids. CDR1 is MDHEN, CDR2 SYDVKM, per germline. CDR3 coding DNA: TGTGCCAGCAGTTTTTTTGGGGGACAGGGGAATCAGCCCCAGCATTTT. Translating gives CASSFFGGQGNQPQHF.

Only one count was recorded for this clone. The chain combines TRBV11-2 with TRBJ2-1; the D is unclear. Trimming left V 1 base short and J 8 bases short, with 9 bases between. Germline-derived CDR1 and CDR2 are SGHAT and FQNNGV. CDR3 size: 13 residues. CDR3 nucleotides: TGTGCCAGCAGCTTAGTCCACCCGTATGAGCAGTTCTTC. Translating it yields CASSLVHPYEQFF.

The sample holds one count of this clone. The J gene is TRBJ2-5, the V gene TRBV10-3; 9 bases line up with TRBD1. This CDR3 is 14 amino acids long. After removal of 8 bases from V and 2 bases from J, the junction contained 6 bases not matched to a gene. Germline lookup yields CDR1 ENHRY and CDR2 SYGVKD. The CDR3 sequence: CAIRGDRAQETQYF. The CDR3 nucleotides read TGTGCCATCCGGGGGGACAGGGCTCAAGAGACCCAGTACTTC.

The rearrangement joins TRBV5-1 to TRBJ1-1; D is perhaps TRBD1 (6 bases). The CDR3 contains 18 residues. Germline loops: CDR1 SGHRS, CDR2 YFSETQ. V lost 2 bases and J lost 0, with 20 bases in between. The CDR3 region is CASSLRVAEQGLNTEAFF. CDR3 DNA: TGCGCCAGCAGCTTAAGAGTGGCCGAACAGGGACTGAACACTGAAGCTTTCTTT.

The chain has TRBV11-2 and TRBJ2-2; a weak D match, TRBD2 (6 bases). With 7 bases removed from V and 5 bases from J, the gap between germline ends came to 14 bases. The CDR3 has 14 amino acids. Germline lookup yields CDR1 SGHAT and CDR2 FQNNGV. The CDR3 DNA is TGTGCCAGCAAGCCTCCGGGGGTGACCGGGGAGCTGTTTTTT. This encodes CASKPPGVTGELFF.

This rearrangement joins TRBV11-2 to TRBJ1-2; 8 nucleotides align to TRBD1. V trimming: 5 bases; J trimming: 5 bases; junction bases outside the gene matches: 10. CDR1 and CDR2 (germline): SGHAT, FQNNGV. This CDR3 has 15 residues. The DNA of the CDR3 is TGTGCCAGCAGCCCGAGAACCGACAGGGGTTATGGCTACACCTTC. It yields the protein CASSPRTDRGYGYTF.

The chain uses TRBV19 and TRBJ1-2; TRBD1 is a possible D gene (5 bases). Trimming stripped 4 bases from V and 3 bases from J, with 9 bases between. This CDR3 region has 13 residues. Germline CDR1 LNHDA, CDR2 SQIVND (reference sequence). The CDR3 DNA is TGTGCCAGTAGTAGGGGACTAGACTATGGCTACACCTTC. Protein product: CASSRGLDYGYTF.

The J gene is TRBJ1-6, the V gene TRBV28; a possible D gene is TRBD1 (6 bases). This CDR3 has 14 residues. Germline loops: CDR1 MDHEN, CDR2 SYDVKM. V was cut by 0 bases and J by 11 bases, with 11 bases left in between. CDR3 sequence reads: CASSLWQGLAPLHF. The CDR3 coding sequence is TGTGCCAGCAGTTTATGGCAGGGGCTCGCACCCCTCCACTTT.

The chain combines TRBV19 with TRBJ1-5; tentatively, D is TRBD1 (5 bases). V shed 9 bases and J shed 2 bases, with 14 bases lying between them. This CDR3 has 14 residues. Germline CDR1 reads LNHDA; CDR2 reads SQIVND (reference sequence). The CDR3 DNA is TGTGCCAGCGGGGCCTCCCTGGGCAATCAGCCCCAGCATTTT. Protein sequence: CASGASLGNQPQHF.

The rearrangement joins TRBV6-1 to TRBJ1-1; D is unresolved. The germline CDR1 and CDR2 sequences are MNHNS and SASEGT. The CDR3 is 14 residues long. The V and J ends lost 0 bases and 5 bases respectively, with 10 bases between them. The CDR3 DNA follows: TGTGCCAGCAGTGAAGCAGTGCCGAGGACTGAAGCTTTCTTT. Translating it yields CASSEAVPRTEAFF.

This clone was seen a handful of times. The chain recombines TRBV11-2 with TRBJ2-5; tentative D call: TRBD1 (5 bases). The germline gives CDR1 SGHAT, CDR2 FQNNGV. The CDR3 contains 14 residues. Trimming removed 4 bases at V and 6 bases at J, with 15 bases between. CDR3 sequence reads: CASSWTSGAQTQYF. The CDR3 DNA reads as TGTGCCAGCAGCTGGACATCAGGCGCCCAGACCCAGTACTTC. Drawing the rest from reference TRBV11-2 and TRBJ2-5, the complete variable domain is EAGVAQSPRYKIIEKRQSVAFWCNPISGHATLYWYQQILGQGPKLLIQFQNNGVVDDSQLPKDRFSAERLKGVDSTLKIQPAKLEDSAVYLCASSWTSGAQTQYFGPGTRLLVL.